This T cell receptor (beta chain) stems from a study of T-cell memory formation after mild COVID-19. Background on the study: TCR clustering was largely donor specific. Broader study findings: From day 15 to 85, contracting clones were balanced between CD4 and CD8, whereas later expanders leaned toward CD4+. Nothing confirmed that second-wave clones peaking on day 37 were specific for SARS-CoV-2.

Constant-segment primers served in 5'RACE that generated TCR alpha and TCR beta cDNA libraries bearing sample barcodes and UMIs. One entry per CDR3 protein results from TCRdb running MiXCR on the 5' RACE reads. Seen here are under 300,000 distinct CDR3 sequences, over 15% observed once, and the top ten hold approximately 3.5%. The germline V gene has CDR1 DFQATT and CDR2 SNEGSKA (reference sequence). The CDR3 covers 13 residues. V lost 5 bases and J 1 base, leaving 11 bases between the germline ends. Details on this clonotype: Its target is unknown.

The sequenced sample consisted of PBMCs or a T cell subset sorted from them (not recorded which). The rearrangement joins TRBV20-1 to TRBJ1-1; D may be TRBD1 (5 bases). This TCR was sampled from a man aged 18 to 35 who had mild COVID-19 (a few samples of this study predate the infection). Cell type and time point are not known. The CDR3 sequence: CSAGSGGNTEAFF. The DNA of the CDR3 is TGCAGTGCTGGCTCCGGGGGGAACACTGAAGCTTTCTTT.